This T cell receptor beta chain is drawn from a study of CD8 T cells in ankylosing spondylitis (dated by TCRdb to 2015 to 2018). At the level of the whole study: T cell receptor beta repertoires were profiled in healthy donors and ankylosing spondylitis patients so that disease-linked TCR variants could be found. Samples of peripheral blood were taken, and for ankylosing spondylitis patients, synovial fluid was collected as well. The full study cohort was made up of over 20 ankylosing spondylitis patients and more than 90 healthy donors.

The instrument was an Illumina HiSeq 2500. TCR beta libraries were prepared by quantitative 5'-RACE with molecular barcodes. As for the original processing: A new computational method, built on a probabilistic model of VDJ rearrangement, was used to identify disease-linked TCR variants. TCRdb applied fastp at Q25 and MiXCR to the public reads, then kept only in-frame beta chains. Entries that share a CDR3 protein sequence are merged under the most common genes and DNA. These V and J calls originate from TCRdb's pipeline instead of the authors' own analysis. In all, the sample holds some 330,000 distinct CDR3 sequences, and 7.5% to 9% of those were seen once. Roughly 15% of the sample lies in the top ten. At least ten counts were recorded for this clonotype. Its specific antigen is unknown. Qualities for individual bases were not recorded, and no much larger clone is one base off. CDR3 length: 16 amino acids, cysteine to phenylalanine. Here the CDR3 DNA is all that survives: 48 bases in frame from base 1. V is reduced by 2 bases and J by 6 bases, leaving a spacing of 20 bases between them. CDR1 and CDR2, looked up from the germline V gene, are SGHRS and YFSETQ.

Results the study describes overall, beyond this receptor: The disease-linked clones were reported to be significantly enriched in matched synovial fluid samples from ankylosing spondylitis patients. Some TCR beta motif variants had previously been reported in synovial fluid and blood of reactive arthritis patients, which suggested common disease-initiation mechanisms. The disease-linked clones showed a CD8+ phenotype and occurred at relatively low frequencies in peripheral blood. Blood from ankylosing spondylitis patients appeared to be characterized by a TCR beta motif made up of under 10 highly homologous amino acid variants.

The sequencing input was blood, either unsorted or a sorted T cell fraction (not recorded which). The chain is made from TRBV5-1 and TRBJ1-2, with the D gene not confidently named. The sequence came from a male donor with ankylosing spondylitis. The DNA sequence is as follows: TGCGCCAGCAGCTTCACGTATTCCGGGGTGCCCGATGGCTACACCTTC. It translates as CASSFTYSGVPDGYTF.